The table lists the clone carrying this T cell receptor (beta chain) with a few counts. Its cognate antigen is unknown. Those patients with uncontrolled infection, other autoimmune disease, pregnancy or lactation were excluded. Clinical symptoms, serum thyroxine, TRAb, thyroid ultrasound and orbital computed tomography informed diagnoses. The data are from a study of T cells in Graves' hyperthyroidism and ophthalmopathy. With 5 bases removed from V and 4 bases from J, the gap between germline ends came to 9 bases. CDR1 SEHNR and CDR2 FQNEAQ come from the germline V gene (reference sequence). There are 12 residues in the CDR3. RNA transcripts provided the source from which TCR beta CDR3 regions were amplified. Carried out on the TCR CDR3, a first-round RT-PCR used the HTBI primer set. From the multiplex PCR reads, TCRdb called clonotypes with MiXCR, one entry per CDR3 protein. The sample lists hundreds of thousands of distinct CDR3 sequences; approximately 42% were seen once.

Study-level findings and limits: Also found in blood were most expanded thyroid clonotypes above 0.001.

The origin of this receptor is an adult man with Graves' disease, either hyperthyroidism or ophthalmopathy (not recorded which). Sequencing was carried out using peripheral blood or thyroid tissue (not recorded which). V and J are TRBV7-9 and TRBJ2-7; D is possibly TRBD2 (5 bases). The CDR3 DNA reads TGTGCCAGCAGCATACTAGGTTACGAGCAGTACTTC. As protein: CASSILGYEQYF.